The rows below give T cell receptor beta chains drawn from one sample of a study of CD8+ T cells in alopecia areata. Profiled with immunoSEQ multiplex PCR; TCRdb holds only in-frame clones, not every one. This sample yields 150,000 to 190,000 clones, of which 40% to 60% are seen a single time; 15% to 20% belongs to the top ten. The specimen was CD8+ T cells sorted from blood, collected at week 0. These receptors originate from a human donor with alopecia areata. Each CDR3 is given with its conserved first and last residue. A D gene is named only where the DNA matches it firmly. Size is omitted from some rows. Given values are once, few, many or a class for expanded clones.

j_gene: TRBJ2-7; abundance: -; v_gene: TRBV30; d_gene: TRBD1; CDR3aa: CAWSGGQGAYEQYF; CDR3nt: TGTGCCTGGAGTGGCGGGCAGGGGGCGTACGAGCAGTACTTC
j_gene: TRBJ2-3; abundance: -; v_gene: TRBV29-1; d_gene: TRBD2; CDR3aa: CSVGGTTLMRDTQYF; CDR3nt: TGCAGCGTTGGTGGGACTACCTTGATGAGAGATACGCAGTATTTT
j_gene: TRBJ2-1; abundance: once; v_gene: TRBV4-1; d_gene: TRBD2; CDR3aa: CASSLSGGARNEQFF; CDR3nt: TGCGCCAGCAGCCTTAGCGGGGGGGCGAGAAATGAGCAGTTCTTC
j_gene: TRBJ1-1; abundance: -; v_gene: TRBV4-3; d_gene: -; CDR3aa: CASSQEDRRGESTEAFF; CDR3nt: TGCGCCAGCAGCCAAGAGGATAGGAGGGGAGAAAGCACTGAAGCTTTCTTT
j_gene: TRBJ1-1; abundance: -; v_gene: TRBV7-9; d_gene: -; CDR3aa: CASSLTPQGEAFF; CDR3nt: TGTGCCAGCAGCCTAACTCCTCAGGGTGAAGCTTTCTTT
j_gene: TRBJ2-3; abundance: -; v_gene: TRBV30; d_gene: TRBD2; CDR3aa: CAWSVVGGTDTQYF; CDR3nt: TGTGCCTGGAGTGTTGTCGGGGGGACAGATACGCAGTATTTT
j_gene: TRBJ1-1; abundance: -; v_gene: TRBV19; d_gene: -; CDR3aa: CASSMSGVNTEAFF; CDR3nt: TGTGCCAGTAGTATGTCAGGAGTGAACACTGAAGCTTTCTTT
j_gene: TRBJ2-1; abundance: -; v_gene: TRBV5-1; d_gene: TRBD2; CDR3aa: CASSSGTSSYNEQFF; CDR3nt: TGCGCCAGCAGCTCGGGGACTAGTTCCTACAATGAGCAGTTCTTC
j_gene: TRBJ2-7; abundance: few; v_gene: TRBV14; d_gene: -; CDR3aa: CASSPDTGYSYEQYF; CDR3nt: TGTGCCAGCAGCCCGGACACAGGGTACTCCTACGAGCAGTACTTC
j_gene: TRBJ2-2; abundance: few; v_gene: TRBV19; d_gene: TRBD1; CDR3aa: CASSIETGANTGELFF; CDR3nt: TGTGCCAGTAGTATCGAGACAGGGGCGAACACCGGGGAGCTGTTTTTT
j_gene: TRBJ2-3; abundance: -; v_gene: TRBV11-2; d_gene: TRBD2; CDR3aa: CASGLAGLTDTQYF; CDR3nt: TGTGCCAGCGGACTAGCGGGTCTTACAGATACGCAGTATTTT
j_gene: TRBJ1-5; abundance: -; v_gene: TRBV27; d_gene: -; CDR3aa: CASSLWLEGISNQPQHF; CDR3nt: TGTGCCAGCAGTTTATGGTTGGAGGGGATCAGCAATCAGCCCCAGCATTTT
j_gene: TRBJ1-5; abundance: -; v_gene: TRBV15; d_gene: -; CDR3aa: CATSRDPDQPQHF; CDR3nt: TGTGCCACCAGCAGAGATCCCGACCAGCCCCAGCATTTT
j_gene: TRBJ1-2; abundance: -; v_gene: TRBV10-3; d_gene: -; CDR3aa: CAISPMDNYGYTF; CDR3nt: TGTGCCATCAGTCCCATGGACAACTATGGCTACACCTTC
j_gene: TRBJ1-1; abundance: -; v_gene: TRBV6-5; d_gene: -; CDR3aa: CATLRGTEAFF; CDR3nt: TGTGCCACCCTGAGGGGTACTGAAGCTTTCTTT
j_gene: TRBJ1-2; abundance: -; v_gene: TRBV30; d_gene: -; CDR3aa: CAWSVSERENPNF; CDR3nt: TGTGCCTGGAGTGTGTCTGAACGCGAGAACCCAAACTTC
j_gene: TRBJ2-1; abundance: -; v_gene: TRBV4-3; d_gene: -; CDR3aa: CASSPDSLDYNEQFF; CDR3nt: TGCGCCAGCAGCCCGGACTCGCTTGACTACAATGAGCAGTTCTTC
j_gene: TRBJ1-1; abundance: -; v_gene: TRBV25-1; d_gene: -; CDR3aa: CASSDQGFTEAFF; CDR3nt: TGTGCCAGCAGTGACCAGGGATTCACTGAAGCTTTCTTT
j_gene: TRBJ2-7; abundance: -; v_gene: TRBV2; d_gene: TRBD1; CDR3aa: CASRLPGQKPTGVYEQYF; CDR3nt: TGTGCCAGCAGACTCCCGGGACAGAAACCTACCGGGGTCTACGAGCAGTACTTC
j_gene: TRBJ2-3; abundance: few; v_gene: TRBV5-1; d_gene: TRBD2; CDR3aa: CASSPNPGLAGPSTDTQYF; CDR3nt: TGCGCCAGCAGCCCCAACCCGGGACTAGCAGGCCCAAGCACAGATACGCAGTATTTT
j_gene: TRBJ2-7; abundance: -; v_gene: TRBV4-3; d_gene: TRBD1; CDR3aa: CASSHTGQRAYEQYF; CDR3nt: TGCGCCAGCAGCCACACGGGACAGCGAGCCTACGAGCAGTACTTC
j_gene: TRBJ2-7; abundance: -; v_gene: TRBV29-1; d_gene: -; CDR3aa: CSVVPSANEQYF; CDR3nt: TGCAGCGTTGTGCCGTCAGCAAACGAGCAGTACTTC
j_gene: TRBJ1-5; abundance: once; v_gene: TRBV19; d_gene: -; CDR3aa: CASSSRGQPQHF; CDR3nt: TGTGCCAGTAGTAGCCGGGGTCAGCCCCAGCATTTT
j_gene: TRBJ1-1; abundance: few; v_gene: TRBV29-1; d_gene: -; CDR3aa: CSVVLGEAFF; CDR3nt: TGCAGCGTTGTGCTGGGCGAAGCTTTCTTT
j_gene: TRBJ2-5; abundance: -; v_gene: TRBV4-3; d_gene: TRBD1; CDR3aa: CASSQGGQGMEETQYF; CDR3nt: TGCGCCAGCAGCCAGGGGGGACAGGGGATGGAGGAGACCCAGTACTTC
j_gene: TRBJ2-1; abundance: -; v_gene: TRBV4-1; d_gene: -; CDR3aa: CASSLFDEQFF; CDR3nt: TGCGCCAGCAGCCTCTTCGATGAGCAGTTCTTC
j_gene: TRBJ1-2; abundance: -; v_gene: TRBV30; d_gene: TRBD1; CDR3aa: CAWQQGRGVGYTF; CDR3nt: TGTGCCTGGCAACAGGGGCGAGGTGTTGGCTACACCTTC
j_gene: TRBJ1-2; abundance: few; v_gene: TRBV4-3; d_gene: -; CDR3aa: CASSQGSGDYGYTF; CDR3nt: TGCGCCAGCAGCCAAGGATCAGGGGATTATGGCTACACCTTC
j_gene: TRBJ2-5; abundance: -; v_gene: TRBV13; d_gene: TRBD1; CDR3aa: CASSLGQGAKTQYF; CDR3nt: TGTGCCAGCAGCTTAGGACAGGGGGCGAAGACCCAGTACTTC
j_gene: TRBJ2-2; abundance: few; v_gene: TRBV9; d_gene: -; CDR3aa: CASSVGGANTGELFF; CDR3nt: TGTGCCAGCAGCGTAGGGGGGGCGAACACCGGGGAGCTGTTTTTT
j_gene: TRBJ1-1; abundance: -; v_gene: TRBV2; d_gene: -; CDR3aa: CASSDAEDPNTEAFF; CDR3nt: TGTGCCAGCAGTGACGCAGAAGACCCGAACACTGAAGCTTTCTTT
j_gene: TRBJ2-2; abundance: few; v_gene: TRBV7-9; d_gene: -; CDR3aa: CASSFNGGGNTGELFF; CDR3nt: TGTGCCAGCAGCTTTAATGGGGGCGGAAACACCGGGGAGCTGTTTTTT
j_gene: TRBJ2-1; abundance: -; v_gene: TRBV19; d_gene: -; CDR3aa: CASSDGGDNEQFF; CDR3nt: TGTGCCAGTTCGGACGGAGGCGACAATGAGCAGTTCTTC
j_gene: TRBJ2-7; abundance: -; v_gene: TRBV7-9; d_gene: TRBD2; CDR3aa: CASSQGQAGRYEQYF; CDR3nt: TGCGCCAGCAGCCAAGGACAAGCGGGGAGATACGAGCAGTACTTC
j_gene: TRBJ2-2; abundance: many; v_gene: TRBV6-5; d_gene: TRBD2; CDR3aa: CASTQGLELTGELFF; CDR3nt: TGTGCCAGCACCCAGGGACTAGAGCTCACCGGGGAGCTGTTTTTT
j_gene: TRBJ2-1; abundance: -; v_gene: TRBV6-5; d_gene: TRBD2; CDR3aa: CASSWTSMNEQFF; CDR3nt: TGTGCCAGCAGTTGGACTAGCATGAATGAGCAGTTCTTC
j_gene: TRBJ1-5; abundance: -; v_gene: TRBV10-3; d_gene: -; CDR3aa: CAISQGYSNQPQHF; CDR3nt: TGTGCCATCAGTCAGGGGTATAGCAATCAGCCCCAGCATTTT
j_gene: TRBJ2-7; abundance: once; v_gene: TRBV4-3; d_gene: -; CDR3aa: CASSQADSYEQYF; CDR3nt: TGCGCCAGCAGCCAGGCAGACTCCTACGAGCAGTACTTC
j_gene: TRBJ2-7; abundance: -; v_gene: TRBV25-1; d_gene: -; CDR3aa: CATGGAYEQYF; CDR3nt: TGTGCCACCGGTGGAGCCTACGAGCAGTACTTC
j_gene: TRBJ2-7; abundance: few; v_gene: TRBV9; d_gene: TRBD1; CDR3aa: CASSETGTGFEQYF; CDR3nt: TGTGCCAGCAGCGAGACCGGGACAGGCTTCGAGCAGTACTTC
j_gene: TRBJ2-3; abundance: -; v_gene: TRBV6-4; d_gene: -; CDR3aa: CASSQRSEGTDTQYF; CDR3nt: TGTGCCAGCAGTCAACGTAGCGAAGGCACAGATACGCAGTATTTT
j_gene: TRBJ2-1; abundance: -; v_gene: TRBV7-9; d_gene: -; CDR3aa: CASSLGLSDERDNEQFF; CDR3nt: TGTGCCAGCAGCTTGGGCCTTAGCGACGAGAGGGACAATGAGCAGTTCTTC
j_gene: TRBJ1-5; abundance: -; v_gene: TRBV12-5; d_gene: -; CDR3aa: CASGLNGPNQPQHF; CDR3nt: TGTGCTAGTGGTTTGAATGGTCCCAATCAGCCCCAGCATTTT
j_gene: TRBJ2-5; abundance: -; v_gene: TRBV4-3; d_gene: -; CDR3aa: CASSPTGRGYQETQYF; CDR3nt: TGCGCCAGCAGCCCGACAGGGAGGGGGTACCAAGAGACCCAGTACTTC
j_gene: TRBJ2-5; abundance: few; v_gene: TRBV7-2; d_gene: TRBD2; CDR3aa: CASREGASGGLRKTQYF; CDR3nt: TGTGCCAGCCGCGAGGGGGCTAGCGGGGGGCTTAGGAAGACCCAGTACTTC
j_gene: TRBJ2-7; abundance: -; v_gene: TRBV28; d_gene: TRBD1; CDR3aa: CASSFGTGTYEQYF; CDR3nt: TGTGCCAGCAGTTTCGGGACAGGAACCTACGAGCAGTACTTC
j_gene: TRBJ2-1; abundance: -; v_gene: TRBV7-9; d_gene: -; CDR3aa: CAGATGLLPPYNEQFF; CDR3nt: TGTGCCGGGGCCACAGGGCTATTACCTCCCTACAATGAGCAGTTCTTC
j_gene: TRBJ1-5; abundance: few; v_gene: TRBV27; d_gene: -; CDR3aa: CASSLDSTYSNQPQHF; CDR3nt: TGTGCCAGCAGTTTGGACAGTACCTATAGCAATCAGCCCCAGCATTTT